These T cell receptor beta chains were read from a single sample in a study of memory CD4+ T cells and cytomegalovirus serostatus. The table came from immunoSEQ multiplex PCR; TCRdb's copy has only in-frame clones and leaves some out. The sample has some 52,000 clones, 80% to 90% seen once. The material sequenced was memory CD4+ T cells from blood. The receptors were sampled from an adult in good health and CMV-seropositive. Both conserved end residues are part of each CDR3. A D gene is named only where the DNA matches it firmly. Size is stated for part of the rows, as once, few or many counts, or as a class when the clone is expanded.

abundance	v_gene	d_gene	j_gene	CDR3aa	CDR3nt
.	TRBV7-9	TRBD2	TRBJ2-3	CASSQTFTSGSFTQYF	TGTGCCAGCAGCCAGACCTTTACTAGCGGGAGTTTTACGCAGTATTTT
.	TRBV14	.	TRBJ1-2	CASSQHGGTRYGYTF	TGTGCCAGCAGCCAACATGGGGGCACCCGCTATGGCTACACCTTC
.	TRBV4-1	.	TRBJ2-7	CASSQEARDNSYEQYF	TGCGCCAGCAGCCAAGAGGCTAGAGACAACTCCTACGAGCAGTACTTC
.	TRBV27	.	TRBJ1-4	CASSLERGTNEKLFF	TGTGCCAGCAGTTTAGAGAGGGGCACTAATGAAAAACTGTTTTTT
.	TRBV7-3	.	TRBJ2-3	CASKRGGTSTDTQYF	TGTGCCAGCAAACGGGGCGGTACTAGCACAGATACGCAGTATTTT
.	TRBV30	.	TRBJ2-7	CAWAPGLAREQYF	TGTGCCTGGGCCCCAGGGTTAGCACGCGAGCAGTACTTC
.	TRBV6-6	.	TRBJ2-7	CASRVGGTAYEQYF	TGTGCCAGCAGAGTGGGTGGGACCGCCTACGAGCAGTACTTC
.	TRBV7-8	TRBD1	TRBJ2-1	CASSHRDRGDEQFF	TGTGCCAGCAGCCACCGGGACAGGGGCGATGAGCAGTTCTTC
few	TRBV4-3	.	TRBJ1-2	CASSINPKDYGYTF	TGCGCCAGCAGTATAAACCCCAAGGACTATGGCTACACCTTC
.	TRBV5-6	.	TRBJ1-1	CASSLGSVFRNTEAFF	TGTGCCAGCAGCTTGGGTAGTGTATTTAGAAACACTGAAGCTTTCTTT
once	TRBV2	.	TRBJ2-2	CASSPRETTGELFF	TGTGCCAGCAGCCCCAGGGAGACCACCGGGGAGCTGTTTTTT